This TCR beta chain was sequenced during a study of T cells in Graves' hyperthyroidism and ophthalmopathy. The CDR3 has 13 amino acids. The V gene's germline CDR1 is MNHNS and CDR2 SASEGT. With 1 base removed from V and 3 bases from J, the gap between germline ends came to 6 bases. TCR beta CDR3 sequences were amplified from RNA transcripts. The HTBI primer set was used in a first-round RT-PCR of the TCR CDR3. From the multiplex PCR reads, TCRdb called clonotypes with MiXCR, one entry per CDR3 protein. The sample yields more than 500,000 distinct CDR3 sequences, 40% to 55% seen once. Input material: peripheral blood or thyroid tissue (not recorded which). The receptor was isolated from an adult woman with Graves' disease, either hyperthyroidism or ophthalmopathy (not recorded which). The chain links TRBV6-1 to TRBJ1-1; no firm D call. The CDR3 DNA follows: TGTGCCAGCAGTGAAGATGGTGACACTGAAGCTTTCTTT. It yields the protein CASSEDGDTEAFF.